The 9 T cell receptor beta chains given below trace back to one sample, sequenced in a study of T cells in Graves' hyperthyroidism and ophthalmopathy. RNA transcripts provided the source from which TCR beta CDR3 regions were amplified. When the TCR CDR3 underwent first-round RT-PCR, the HTBI primer set was used. TCRdb analysed the multiplex PCR reads with MiXCR anew, one entry per CDR3 protein. This table has more than 350,000 distinct CDR3 sequences, under 15% appearing once. Sequencing was done on a sample of blood. The receptors derive from a woman aged 30 to 39 with Graves' hyperthyroidism.

Many counts were recorded for this clonotype. The V call is TRBV29-1, the J call TRBJ2-3; TRBD2 matches 8 bases. The ends lost 6 bases at V and 0 bases at J; junction bases unmatched: 5. CDR1 and CDR2 (germline): SQVTM, ANQGSEA. The CDR3 has 14 amino acids. The CDR3 loop reads CSVLLAASTDTQYF. In DNA, the CDR3 is TGCAGCGTCCTACTAGCGGCTAGCACAGATACGCAGTATTTT.

This clonotype showed up many times. This chain connects TRBV3-1 to TRBJ2-7; 7 bases agree with TRBD2. From germline, CDR1 is LGHDT and CDR2 YNNKEL (reference sequence). The CDR3 runs to 15 residues. J was trimmed by 0 bases and V by 1 base; bases with no gene match: 3. The CDR3 loop reads CASSQVASGSYEQYF. CDR3 nucleotides: TGTGCCAGCAGCCAAGTGGCTAGCGGCTCCTACGAGCAGTACTTC.

This clonotype turned up a few times. This chain joins TRBV5-6 and TRBJ1-5; D remains ambiguous. Germline CDR1 reads SGHDT; CDR2 reads YYEEEE. V was clipped by 3 bases and J by 7 bases, with 8 bases between them. The CDR3 spans 12 residues. Written as DNA, the CDR3 is TGTGCCAGCAGCTCTAACGGCCAGCCCCAGCATTTT. Translated, it gives CASSSNGQPQHF.

This clonotype was counted between two and nine times. The gene calls are TRBV5-6 and TRBJ2-1, with TRBD1 matching 11 bases. This CDR3 spans 15 amino acids. Trimming took 4 bases from V and 6 from J; bases not matched to a gene: 6. Germline V gene data show CDR1 as SGHDT and CDR2 as YYEEEE. CDR3 bases: TGTGCCAGCAGCCGGACCGGGACAGGGGGCAATGAGCAGTTCTTC. Amino acids: CASSRTGTGGNEQFF.

The rearrangement joins TRBV6-2 or TRBV6-3 to TRBJ2-2, with TRBD2 matching 8 bases. Germline lookup yields CDR1 MNHEY and CDR2 SVGEGT. CDR3 length: 16 amino acids. With V trimmed by 0 bases and J by 6 bases, 6 bases remained unmatched. CDR3 sequence: CASSYSGRALAGELFF. CDR3 DNA sequence: TGTGCCAGCAGTTACTCCGGGAGGGCCCTCGCCGGGGAGCTGTTTTTT.

This clonotype was counted ten times or more. V and J are TRBV11-3 and TRBJ1-2; 12 nucleotides match TRBD1. Germline CDR1 and CDR2: SGHNT and YENEEA. After removal of 4 bases from V and 7 bases from J, the junction contained 16 bases not matched to a gene. This CDR3 spans 18 amino acids. The chain's CDR3 is CASSSHFGIRDRGPGYTF. CDR3 sequence (DNA): TGTGCCAGCAGCTCTCACTTCGGTATACGGGACAGGGGGCCTGGCTACACCTTC. The full variable domain, rest sourced from reference TRBV11-3 and TRBJ1-2, is EAGVVQSPRYKIIEKKQPVAFWCNPISGHNTLYWYLQNLGQGPELLIRYENEEAVDDSQLPKDRFSAERLKGVDSTLKIQPAELGDSAVYLCASSSHFGIRDRGPGYTFGSGTRLTVV.

This clonotype was seen at least ten times. J is TRBJ1-1 and V is TRBV7-8; D remains ambiguous. The CDR3 sequence is 14 residues long. Per the germline V gene, CDR1 is SGHVS and CDR2 is FQNEAQ. Between the trimmed V and J ends, which lost 1 base and 1 base, there was a span of 7 bases. The CDR3 DNA sequence: TGTGCCAGCAGCTTAGGATCGCCGAACACTGAAGCTTTCTTT. This encodes CASSLGSPNTEAFF.

This clonotype was counted many times. The rearrangement joins TRBV20-1 to TRBJ2-5; TRBD2 matches at 12 bases. Trimming cost V 5 bases and J 2 bases; bases outside gene matches: 6. This CDR3 spans 15 amino acids. CDR1 DFQATT and CDR2 SNEGSKA come from the germline V gene (reference sequence). The CDR3 loop reads CSAYGGLAGQETQYF. The CDR3, as DNA: TGCAGTGCTTACGGCGGACTAGCGGGACAAGAGACCCAGTACTTC.

This clonotype was found a few times. V usage is TRBV9 and J usage is TRBJ2-2; D is ambiguous. This CDR3 region has 15 residues. CDR1 is SGDLS and CDR2 is YYNGEE in the germline V gene. V dropped 0 bases and J dropped 4 bases, with 10 bases sitting between them. CDR3 region: CASSVGLDFTGELFF. In nucleotides, the CDR3 is TGTGCCAGCAGCGTAGGTCTAGATTTCACCGGGGAGCTGTTTTTT.